The sequence of this TCR beta chain was determined in a study of cytomegalovirus exposure and HLA in healthy donors (dated by TCRdb to the late 2010s). Regarding the complete study: In an earlier analysis of about 560 of the donors, roughly 300 Gb of sequence data and about 110 million unique TCR beta sequences from roughly 200 million T cells were reported. An earlier analysis of fewer than 750 of the donors used high-throughput TCR beta sequencing to judge whether each TCR beta V gene segment behaved as functional or pseudogenic. An early release covering over 500 HLA-typed donors comprised approximately 300 gigabases of sequencing data and roughly 85 million unique TCR sequences. The aim of the study was to test whether cataloging public T cell receptors could identify signatures of past pathogen exposure. A later analysis re-analyzed previously published TCR beta repertoires from approximately 670 donors and added high-resolution HLA genotyping to study TCR occurrence patterns. Among about 400 genotyped donors of the cohort, an average of roughly 230,000 unique TCR beta nucleotide sequences was sequenced per donor, of which about 18% were non-productive. Typing coverage varied by locus: roughly 629-640 donors for A, B, C, DRB1 and DQB1; about 520 for DQA1; over 600 for DPA1; approximately 450 for DPB1. Genome-wide SNP genotypes for about 65% of the roughly 670 donors were used in a later genetic analysis, which treated that subset as a discovery cohort. Donor age, sex, ethnicity and CMV serostatus were collected together with the repertoire data. The T cell repertoires of some 700 subjects were profiled by immunosequencing and related to cytomegalovirus serostatus. HLA typing included class I and class II loci at four-digit resolution. Rather than using new phenotypic data, the later analysis identified candidate immune exposures from TCR beta sequences and from how often those sequences occurred across donors. About five DR-DQ haplotypes were handled as single units for association and clustering, since linkage in the cohort was strong. Of the approximately 370 genotyped donors, 80% to 90% were placed in the genetic ancestry cluster associated with self-reported Caucasian donors. High-throughput TCR immunosequencing, statistical association of individual TCRs with disease status, and machine learning were combined to predict cytomegalovirus infection status. In addition to the first cohort of around 670 subjects, a separate validation cohort of about 120 different subjects was used. Every discovery cohort repertoire had been produced on one sequencing platform.

Germline trimming amounts to 3 bases on V and 6 bases on J, with 7 as the count of junction bases outside the gene matches. The CDR3 sequence holds 15 residues, the cysteine and phenylalanine included. Solely the CDR3 DNA is kept, with 45 bases framed from the first base. CDR1 WSHSY and CDR2 SAAADI were looked up in the germline V gene. The research as a whole found: Presence/absence analyses assumed roughly uniform sequencing depth across donors, an assumption that may not hold. Several of the top co-occurrence clusters appeared to be linked to parvovirus B19, influenza, CMV and Epstein-Barr virus, according to a later analysis. A cluster of highly shared sequence variants was judged likely to represent a technical artifact of the sequencing pipeline. The authors suggested that the approach could potentially be generalized to other disease states and immunological phenotypes. In a later analysis, the rate of TCR association differed among HLA loci, with DRB1 alleles having the most associated TCRs and HLA-C alleles having the fewest. In a later analysis, most CMV-associated TCR beta chains were found to appear HLA-restricted, with HLA associations seemingly driven largely by CMV exposure. A further reported finding was that TCR beta sequences accurately predicted the HLA-A and HLA-B alleles for most subjects in the first cohort. About 17 rarely observed V segments, including chromosome 9 orphons, were excluded from the earlier analysis of about 600 of the donors because counts were too low. When HLA alleles, especially DR and DQ, strongly co-occurred, TCR associations were difficult to assign to individual alleles. The study listed 150 to 200 TCR beta chains as associated with cytomegalovirus. Correlated functional status among segregating V segments might be attributable to linkage disequilibrium, but an unknown experimental factor could not be ruled out. In a later genetic analysis, a missense DCLRE1C variant was associated with V-gene and J-gene trimming of TCR beta chains, and the association was replicated in an independent cohort. Three of the identified cytomegalovirus-associated TCR beta chains were confirmed in vitro to be specific for cytomegalovirus antigens. Because the 87-base-pair reads could not distinguish some IMGT-functional V segments, including TRBV6-2 and TRBV6-3, those segments were excluded. Specific HLA alleles were associated with some 15,000 TCR beta sequences at a false discovery rate of 0.05 in a later analysis. A later genetic analysis reported fewer N-insertions in productive TCRs among donors in an Asian-associated ancestry cluster than the 666-donor mean. Most TCR sequences were observed very rarely across donors, whereas some public TCRs were present in many individuals. Immune exposure information for the cohort was limited to CMV serostatus. Because HLA typing was missing for some donors at each locus, association tests included only the typed subset. Compared with equally common non-associated chains, HLA-associated TCR beta chains in a later analysis were more clonally expanded and had lower generation probabilities. The classifier was reported to diagnose cytomegalovirus status with high specificity and sensitivity in both the original and validation cohorts. In this cohort, only TCR beta chains were sequenced, and detectable features were limited by the absence of alpha or paired-chain data. Broadly in line with IMGT annotations, most TCR beta V segments showed up in productive rearrangements about 87% or about 30% of the time in an earlier analysis of several hundred of the donors.

Turning to this clone: The clone's antigen remains unknown. No clone much larger than this one lies a single base away; base qualities are absent.

The library was built by means of the immunoSEQ multiplex PCR assay. For the multiplex PCR, a mixture combining 60 forward primers for TCR Vbeta segments and 13 reverse primers for TCR Jbeta segments was used. Amplification of the CDR3 region of rearranged TCR beta genes was performed with a multiplex PCR assay on genomic DNA. The amplified TCR beta libraries were sequenced on the Illumina HiSeq System as 87-base-pair reads. In the source study's methods: Across the roughly 600 repertoires, a later analysis counted some 80 million unique TCR beta chains, some 11 million of which were shared by at least two donors. A nearest-neighbor algorithm error-corrected the raw reads and collapsed the reads into unique sequences, merging closely related sequences to remove PCR and sequencing errors. Alignment of CDR3 sequences to IMGT reference sequences was used to assign V, D and J gene segments. Each retained sequence needed at least a six-nucleotide match to both a V gene segment and a J gene segment. Rearrangements were classified as productive when the CDR3 lacked stop codons and remained in frame with V and J, and all other rearrangements were classified as non-productive. CDR3 was defined according to IMGT convention as the region running from the second conserved V-encoded cysteine to the conserved J-encoded phenylalanine. The earlier analysis of about 530 of the donors excluded any sequence lacking an unambiguous match to a single V gene segment. In an earlier analysis of a few hundred of the donors, V segments were called functional above 56.7% productive rearrangements and were called segregating when the between-donor standard deviation exceeded 5%. A statistical classification framework was built to diagnose cytomegalovirus status from the catalog of TCR beta chain sequences. In a later analysis, V and J genes were assigned by comparing TCR nucleotide sequences against IMGT/GENE-DB human TR gene sequences. The TCRdist pipeline was used in a later analysis to assign CDR3 sequences and most-parsimonious VDJ recombination scenarios. A later analysis defined each TCR beta chain by its CDR3 amino acid sequence plus V-gene family, and excluded reads lacking a unique V-gene family. In a later analysis, 450 to 600 highly shared, low-generation-probability nucleotide sequences were removed to address suspected cross-contamination and a sequencing artifact. A later analysis calculated a clonal expansion index for each public chain from normalized within-repertoire ranks of inferred template counts. Generation probabilities in a later analysis came from a VDJ recombination model fitted to out-of-frame rearrangements, and those results were checked against IGoR. A later analysis scored TCR-TCR, TCR-HLA and TCR-CMV co-occurrence with hypergeometric tests, applying a repertoire-size bias correction to TCR pairs. In a later analysis, false discovery rates were estimated by permuting HLA or CMV assignments 20 times. In a later analysis, co-occurring TCRs were grouped using DBSCAN, and TCRdist sequence similarity was added for clustering within HLA-allele-positive subsets. Co-occurrence clustering excluded repertoires with fewer than 30,000 or more than 120,000 public chains, plus five with anomalous nucleotide sharing. TCRdb holds this immuneACCESS table with in-frame rearrangements only. Some clones are missing; in checked studies, unresolved V genes explain under half, and the rest has no known cause. That table is the source of V, J and clone size, and D and trimming were worked out from the DNA. The sample includes roughly 200,000 clones, with around 80% observed a single time. The biggest ten clones account for around 4.3% of the sample.

The cohort consisted of 600 to 750 healthy bone marrow donors. At the time of sampling, all cohort members were nominally healthy, though unrecorded immune exposures were likely present. The donor was CMV seropositive and was included in the group of almost 300 seropositive cohort members. Each donor provided a peripheral blood sample, and peripheral blood mononuclear cells were used for TCR beta sequencing. The Qiagen DNeasy Blood Extraction Kit was used to extract genomic DNA from the blood cell samples. The chain is assembled from TRBV10-2 and TRBJ2-1, with 8 bases aligning to TRBD2. Sequencing was carried out using PBMCs. The origin of this receptor is a woman aged 30 to 39 in good health and CMV-seropositive. In nucleotides, the sequence is TGCGCCAGCAGTGACGCGGGGGGTACGGGCAATGAGCAGTTCTTC. Translated, this gives CASSDAGGTGNEQFF.